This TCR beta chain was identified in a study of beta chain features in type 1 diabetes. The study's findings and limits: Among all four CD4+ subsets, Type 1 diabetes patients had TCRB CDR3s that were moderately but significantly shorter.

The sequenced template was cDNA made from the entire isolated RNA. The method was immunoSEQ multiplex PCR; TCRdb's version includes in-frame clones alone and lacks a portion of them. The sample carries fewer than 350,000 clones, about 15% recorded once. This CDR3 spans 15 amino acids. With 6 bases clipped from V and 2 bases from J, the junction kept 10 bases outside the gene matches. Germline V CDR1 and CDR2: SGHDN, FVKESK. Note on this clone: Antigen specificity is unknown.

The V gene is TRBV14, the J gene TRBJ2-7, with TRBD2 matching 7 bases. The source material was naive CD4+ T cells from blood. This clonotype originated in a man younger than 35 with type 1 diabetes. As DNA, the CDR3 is TGTGCCAGCAGTCCCCCCCGGGCGGGGGCCTACGAGCAGTACTTC. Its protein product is CASSPPRAGAYEQYF.